A selection of T cell receptor beta chains follows, all from one sample in a study of type 1 regulatory T cells. MiXCR, applied by TCRdb to the reads, yields one record per CDR3 protein. In the table there are approximately 90,000 distinct CDR3 sequences, roughly 31% of which are singletons. The sample comprised CD4+ T cells, either the whole sample or a sorted fraction (not recorded which). These receptors all stem from a human donor in good health. The CDR3 runs from the conserved cysteine through the conserved F or W. The order of the fields is CDR3 length, V gene, J gene, clone size, D gene, CDR3 protein, CDR3 DNA. D genes are given only for firm matches. Clone size is stated in some rows and not others, as once, few, many or a class when expanded.

CDR3 length: 12
V gene: TRBV20-1
J gene: TRBJ2-7
clone size: few
D gene: NA
CDR3 protein: CSASGPSYEQYF
CDR3 DNA: TGCAGTGCTAGCGGGCCCTCCTACGAGCAGTACTTC

CDR3 length: 14
V gene: TRBV7-8
J gene: TRBJ2-7
clone size: NA
D gene: NA
CDR3 protein: CASSPPYDYNEQYF
CDR3 DNA: TGTGCCAGCAGCCCCCCATATGATTACAACGAGCAGTACTTC

CDR3 length: 11
V gene: TRBV14
J gene: TRBJ2-3
clone size: few
D gene: NA
CDR3 protein: CASSQGNTQYF
CDR3 DNA: TGTGCCAGCAGCCAGGGAAATACGCAGTATTTT

CDR3 length: 15
V gene: TRBV12-3/TRBV12-4
J gene: TRBJ2-7
clone size: NA
D gene: TRBD2
CDR3 protein: CASSPLSGSSYEQYF
CDR3 DNA: TGTGCCAGCAGTCCCCTCAGCGGGAGCTCCTACGAGCAGTACTTC

CDR3 length: 15
V gene: TRBV5-1
J gene: TRBJ2-1
clone size: NA
D gene: NA
CDR3 protein: CASRKHDRGGNEQFF
CDR3 DNA: TGCGCCAGCAGAAAGCACGATAGGGGCGGCAATGAGCAGTTCTTC

CDR3 length: 14
V gene: TRBV5-4
J gene: TRBJ2-1
clone size: NA
D gene: NA
CDR3 protein: CASSSRGGNDEQFF
CDR3 DNA: TGTGCCAGCAGCTCCCGCGGAGGGAACGATGAGCAGTTCTTC

CDR3 length: 15
V gene: TRBV10-3
J gene: TRBJ2-3
clone size: NA
D gene: TRBD2
CDR3 protein: CAISVTERETDTQYF
CDR3 DNA: TGTGCCATCAGTGTGACCGAGCGGGAAACAGATACGCAGTATTTT

CDR3 length: 20
V gene: TRBV29-1
J gene: TRBJ2-6
clone size: few
D gene: TRBD2
CDR3 protein: CSVILLSAGRAGSGANVLTF
CDR3 DNA: TGCAGCGTCATACTATTGTCTGCCGGGAGGGCCGGTTCTGGGGCCAACGTCCTGACTTTC

CDR3 length: 15
V gene: TRBV27
J gene: TRBJ2-1
clone size: NA
D gene: NA
CDR3 protein: CASSLQMRAYNEQFF
CDR3 DNA: TGTGCCAGCAGTTTACAGATGAGGGCTTACAATGAGCAGTTCTTC

CDR3 length: 13
V gene: TRBV10-3
J gene: TRBJ2-5
clone size: NA
D gene: NA
CDR3 protein: CAISEQAQETQYF
CDR3 DNA: TGTGCCATCAGTGAACAAGCGCAAGAGACCCAGTACTTC

CDR3 length: 17
V gene: TRBV24-1
J gene: TRBJ2-6
clone size: many
D gene: NA
CDR3 protein: CATSDAGLGSGANVLTF
CDR3 DNA: TGTGCCACCAGTGATGCGGGCCTAGGCTCTGGGGCCAACGTCCTGACTTTC

CDR3 length: 13
V gene: TRBV5-1
J gene: TRBJ1-1
clone size: NA
D gene: NA
CDR3 protein: CASSSGLDYEAFF
CDR3 DNA: TGCGCCAGCAGCTCAGGACTGGACTATGAAGCTTTCTTT

CDR3 length: 15
V gene: TRBV20-1
J gene: TRBJ2-3
clone size: NA
D gene: TRBD1
CDR3 protein: CSAPQTGVMRDTQYF
CDR3 DNA: TGCAGTGCTCCCCAGACAGGGGTAATGAGGGATACGCAGTATTTT

CDR3 length: 14
V gene: TRBV7-9
J gene: TRBJ1-4
clone size: NA
D gene: NA
CDR3 protein: CASSSQLFNEKLFF
CDR3 DNA: TGTGCCAGCAGCTCCCAGTTGTTTAATGAAAAACTGTTTTTT

CDR3 length: 11
V gene: TRBV20-1
J gene: TRBJ2-1
clone size: few
D gene: TRBD1
CDR3 protein: CSARFEGARFF
CDR3 DNA: TGCAGTGCTAGATTCGAGGGGGCGCGGTTCTTC

CDR3 length: 16
V gene: TRBV27
J gene: TRBJ2-1
clone size: many
D gene: TRBD1
CDR3 protein: CASSPLGTGKMNEQFF
CDR3 DNA: TGTGCCAGCAGTCCCCTCGGGACAGGGAAGATGAATGAGCAGTTCTTC

CDR3 length: 14
V gene: TRBV15
J gene: TRBJ2-3
clone size: NA
D gene: TRBD2
CDR3 protein: CATSRDLAADTQYF
CDR3 DNA: TGTGCCACCAGCAGAGATCTAGCGGCAGATACGCAGTATTTT

CDR3 length: 13
V gene: TRBV30
J gene: TRBJ1-3
clone size: few
D gene: NA
CDR3 protein: CAWDGRSGNTIYF
CDR3 DNA: TGTGCCTGGGACGGACGCTCTGGAAACACCATATATTTT

CDR3 length: 13
V gene: TRBV12-3/TRBV12-4
J gene: TRBJ1-3
clone size: few
D gene: NA
CDR3 protein: CASSPGQRNTIYF
CDR3 DNA: TGTGCCAGCAGTCCTGGACAGCGAAACACCATATATTTT

CDR3 length: 14
V gene: TRBV5-1
J gene: TRBJ1-1
clone size: few
D gene: NA
CDR3 protein: CASSPAKVVPEAFF
CDR3 DNA: TGCGCCAGCAGCCCGGCAAAGGTGGTCCCTGAAGCTTTCTTT

CDR3 length: 15
V gene: TRBV5-1
J gene: TRBJ2-5
clone size: NA
D gene: NA
CDR3 protein: CASSLARAEEETQYF
CDR3 DNA: TGCGCCAGCAGCTTGGCCAGGGCAGAAGAAGAGACCCAGTACTTC

CDR3 length: 15
V gene: TRBV13
J gene: TRBJ2-7
clone size: NA
D gene: NA
CDR3 protein: CASSYGTGRGYEQYF
CDR3 DNA: TGTGCCAGCAGCTACGGCACAGGGCGGGGGTACGAGCAGTACTTC

CDR3 length: 12
V gene: TRBV19
J gene: TRBJ2-1
clone size: once
D gene: TRBD2
CDR3 protein: CASGLAGDEQFF
CDR3 DNA: TGTGCCAGTGGACTAGCGGGAGATGAGCAGTTCTTC